The next 5 T cell receptor beta chains were all read from a single sample in a study of human T cells and chemical hapten exposure. Each CDR3 protein gets one entry after TCRdb re-called the RACE reads with MiXCR. The sample includes fewer than 95,000 distinct CDR3 sequences, 8% to 13% of them seen just once. Time point here: patch test 2, 6 weeks after DPC sensitization. Regarding treatment: therapeutic diphenylcyclopropenone sensitization with weekly scalp DPC. Specimen: whole blood, collected in connection with sensitization to the hapten diphenylcyclopropenone (DPC). Receptors were obtained from a man aged 35 to 55 with alopecia areata. Some clones in this sample may be carry-over from other donors' samples.

The chain uses TRBV29-1 and TRBJ2-3, with D possibly matching TRBD2 (6 bases). V was shortened by 6 bases and J by 2 bases, with 18 bases between the two germline ends. This CDR3 region has 15 residues. Looked up from germline, CDR1 is SQVTM and CDR2 is ANQGSEA. The CDR3 bases are TGCAGCGTGGACCACGGACTACCATACACAGATACGCAGTATTTT. Encoded protein: CSVDHGLPYTDTQYF.

This clonotype has more than one count but fewer than ten. This chain uses TRBV27 with TRBJ1-5; D ambiguous. Germline assignment: CDR1 MNHEY and CDR2 SMNVEV (reference sequence). The CDR3 extends over 14 amino acids. V lost 0 bases and J 1 base, leaving 4 bases between the germline ends. The CDR3 coding sequence is TGTGCCAGCAGTTTATCAGTGAGCAATCAGCCCCAGCATTTT. Translation: CASSLSVSNQPQHF.

This clonotype was counted between two and nine times. The gene calls are TRBV29-1 and TRBJ1-5; TRBD1 matches 10 bases. Germline lookup yields CDR1 SQVTM and CDR2 ANQGSEA. V gave up 0 bases and J gave up 0 bases; unmatched junction bases: 8. The CDR3 length is 18 residues. CDR3 bases: TGCAGCGTTGAAGATCCCGGGACAGGGGTCAATAGCAATCAGCCCCAGCATTTT. Its translation is CSVEDPGTGVNSNQPQHF.

In its sample, this clonotype was seen many times. The J gene is TRBJ2-5, the V gene TRBV12-3 or TRBV12-4; the D is unclear. The CDR3 loop spans 15 amino acids. V was trimmed by 2 bases and J by 0 bases, leaving 10 bases between them. CDR3 bases: TGTGCCAGCAGTTTAATGATCGGGCACCAAGAGACCCAGTACTTC. Translating it yields CASSLMIGHQETQYF.

This clonotype was counted a few times. V gene TRBV24-1 combines with J gene TRBJ2-2, with 14 positions matching TRBD2. This CDR3 spans 18 amino acids. V shed 7 bases, J shed 6 bases, and the junction held 12 bases outside the gene matches. Germline CDR1 KGHDR, CDR2 SFDVKD. The CDR3 reads CATRNSGTSGSLAGELFF. CDR3 bases: TGTGCCACCAGGAATTCGGGGACTAGCGGGAGTCTGGCCGGGGAGCTGTTTTTT.